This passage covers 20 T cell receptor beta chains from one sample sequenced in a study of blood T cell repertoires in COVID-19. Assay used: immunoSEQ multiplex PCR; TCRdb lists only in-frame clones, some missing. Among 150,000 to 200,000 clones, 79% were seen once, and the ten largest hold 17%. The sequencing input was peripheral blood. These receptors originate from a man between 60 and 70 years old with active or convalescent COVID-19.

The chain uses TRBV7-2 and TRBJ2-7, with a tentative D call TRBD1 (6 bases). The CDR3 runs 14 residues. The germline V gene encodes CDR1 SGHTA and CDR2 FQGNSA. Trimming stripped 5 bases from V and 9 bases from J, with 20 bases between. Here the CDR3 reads CASSMDSGGKVQYF. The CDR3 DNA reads TGTGCCAGCAGCATGGACAGTGGGGGTAAAGTGCAGTACTTC.

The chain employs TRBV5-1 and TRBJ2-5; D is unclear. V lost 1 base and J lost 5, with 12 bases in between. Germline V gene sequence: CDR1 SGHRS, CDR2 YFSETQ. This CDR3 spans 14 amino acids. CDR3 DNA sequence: TGCGCCAGCAGCTTGACAGACCCCCGGGAGACCCAGTACTTC. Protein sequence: CASSLTDPRETQYF.

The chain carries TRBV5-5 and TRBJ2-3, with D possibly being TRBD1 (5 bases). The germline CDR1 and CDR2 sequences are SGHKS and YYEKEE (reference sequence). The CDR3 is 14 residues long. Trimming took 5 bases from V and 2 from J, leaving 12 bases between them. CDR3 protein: CASRRDSFTDTQYF. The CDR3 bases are TGTGCCAGCAGGAGAGACAGTTTCACAGATACGCAGTATTTT.

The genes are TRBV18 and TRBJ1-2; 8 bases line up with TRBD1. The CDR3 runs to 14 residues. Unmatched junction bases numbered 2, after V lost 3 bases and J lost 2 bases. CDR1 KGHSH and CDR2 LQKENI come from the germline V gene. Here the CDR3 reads CASSPDRVNYGYTF. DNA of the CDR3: TGTGCCAGCTCACCGGACAGGGTCAACTATGGCTACACCTTC.

In DNA form, the CDR3 reads TGTGCCAGCAGCTTCACCCCTGGGAGGGAAAAACTGTTTTTT. As protein: CASSFTPGREKLFF. This chain connects TRBV7-9 to TRBJ1-4; D is ambiguous. V was shortened by 3 bases and J by 8 bases, with 13 bases between the two germline ends. CDR1 SEHNR and CDR2 FQNEAQ come from the germline V gene (reference sequence). This CDR3 has 14 residues.

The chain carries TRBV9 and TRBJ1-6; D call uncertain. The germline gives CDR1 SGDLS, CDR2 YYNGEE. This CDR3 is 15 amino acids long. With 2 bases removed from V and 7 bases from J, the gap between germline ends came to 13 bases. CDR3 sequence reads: CASSVLGGFNSPLHF. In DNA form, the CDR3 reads TGTGCCAGCAGCGTCCTCGGAGGGTTCAATTCACCCCTCCACTTT.

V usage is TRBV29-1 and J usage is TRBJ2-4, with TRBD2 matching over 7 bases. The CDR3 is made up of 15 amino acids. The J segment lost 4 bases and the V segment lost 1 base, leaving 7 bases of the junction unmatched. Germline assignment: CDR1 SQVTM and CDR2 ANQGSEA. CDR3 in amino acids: CSVEVGGGKKNIQYF. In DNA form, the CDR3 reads TGCAGCGTTGAAGTCGGGGGAGGGAAGAAAAACATTCAGTACTTC.

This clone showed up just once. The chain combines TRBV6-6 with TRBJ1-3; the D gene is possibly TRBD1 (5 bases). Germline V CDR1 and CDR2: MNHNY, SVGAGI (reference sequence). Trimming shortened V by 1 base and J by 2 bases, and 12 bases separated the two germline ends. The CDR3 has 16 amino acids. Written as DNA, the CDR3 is TGTGCCAGCAGTTACTGGCAGGGAAGAGCTGGAAACACCATATATTTT. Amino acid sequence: CASSYWQGRAGNTIYF.

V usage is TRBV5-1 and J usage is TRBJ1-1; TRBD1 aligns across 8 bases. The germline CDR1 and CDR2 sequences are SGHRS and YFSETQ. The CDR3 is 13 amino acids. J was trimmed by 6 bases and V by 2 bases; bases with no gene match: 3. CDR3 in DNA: TGCGCCAGCAGCTTTGGACAGGGTGCTGAAGCTTTCTTT. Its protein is CASSFGQGAEAFF.

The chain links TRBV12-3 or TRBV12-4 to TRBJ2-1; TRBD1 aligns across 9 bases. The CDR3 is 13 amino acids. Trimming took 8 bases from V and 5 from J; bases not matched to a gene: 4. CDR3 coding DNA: TGTGCCAGCCTTAGACAGGGGGACAATGAGCAGTTCTTC. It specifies CASLRQGDNEQFF.

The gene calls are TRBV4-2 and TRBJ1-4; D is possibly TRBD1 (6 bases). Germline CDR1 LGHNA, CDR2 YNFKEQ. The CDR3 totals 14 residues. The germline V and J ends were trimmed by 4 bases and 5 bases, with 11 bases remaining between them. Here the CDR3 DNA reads TGTGCCAGCAGCCCGACAGGTAGAAATGAAAAACTGTTTTTT. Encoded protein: CASSPTGRNEKLFF.

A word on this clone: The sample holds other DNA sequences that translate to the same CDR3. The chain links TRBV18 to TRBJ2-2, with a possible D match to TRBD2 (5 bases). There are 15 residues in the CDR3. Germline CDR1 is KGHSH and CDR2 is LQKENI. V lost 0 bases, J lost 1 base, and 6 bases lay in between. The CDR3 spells CASSPPRGNTGELFF. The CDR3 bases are TGTGCCAGCTCACCACCCCGGGGGAACACCGGGGAGCTGTTTTTT. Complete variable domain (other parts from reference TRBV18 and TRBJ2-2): NAGVMQNPRHLVRRRGQEARLRCSPMKGHSHVYWYRQLPEEGLKFMVYLQKENIIDESGMPKERFSAEFPKEGPSILRIQQVVRGDSAAYFCASSPPRGNTGELFFGEGSRLTVL.

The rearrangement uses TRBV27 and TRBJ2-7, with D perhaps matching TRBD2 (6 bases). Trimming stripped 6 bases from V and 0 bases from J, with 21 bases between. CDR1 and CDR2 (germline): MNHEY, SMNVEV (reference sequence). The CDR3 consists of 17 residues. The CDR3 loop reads CASRSVGLAMSSYEQYF. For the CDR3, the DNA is TGTGCCAGCAGATCAGTGGGACTGGCGATGAGCTCCTACGAGCAGTACTTC.

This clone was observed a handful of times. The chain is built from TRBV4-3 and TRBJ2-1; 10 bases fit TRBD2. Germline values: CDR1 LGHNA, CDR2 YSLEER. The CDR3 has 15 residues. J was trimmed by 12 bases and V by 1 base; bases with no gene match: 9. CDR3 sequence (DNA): TGCGCCAGCAGCCAAGGGGCTAGCGGGAGATTGTTGCAGTTCTTC. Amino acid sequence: CASSQGASGRLLQFF.

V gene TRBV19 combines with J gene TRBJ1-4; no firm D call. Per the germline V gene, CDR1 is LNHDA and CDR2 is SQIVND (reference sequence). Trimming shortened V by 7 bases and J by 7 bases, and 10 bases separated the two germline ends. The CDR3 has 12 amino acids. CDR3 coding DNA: TGTGCCAGTACTGGAGACGGTGAAAAACTGTTTTTT. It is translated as CASTGDGEKLFF.

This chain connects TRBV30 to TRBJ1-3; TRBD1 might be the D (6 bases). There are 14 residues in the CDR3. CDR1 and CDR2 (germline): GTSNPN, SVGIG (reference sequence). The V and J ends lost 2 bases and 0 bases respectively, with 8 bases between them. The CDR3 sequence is CAWSRGGSGNTIYF. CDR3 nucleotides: TGTGCCTGGAGTCGAGGGGGCTCTGGAAACACCATATATTTT.

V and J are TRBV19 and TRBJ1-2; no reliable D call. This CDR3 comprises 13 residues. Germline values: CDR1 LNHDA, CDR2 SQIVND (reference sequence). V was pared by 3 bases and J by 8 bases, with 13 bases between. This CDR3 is CASSIPPSRGYTF. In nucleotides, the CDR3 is TGTGCCAGTAGTATCCCTCCGTCGCGAGGCTACACCTTC.

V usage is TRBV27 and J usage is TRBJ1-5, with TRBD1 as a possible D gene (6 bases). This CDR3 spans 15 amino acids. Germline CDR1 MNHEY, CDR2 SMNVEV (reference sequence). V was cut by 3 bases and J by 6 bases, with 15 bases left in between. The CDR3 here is CASSLRYRDGQPQHF. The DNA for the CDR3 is TGTGCCAGCAGTTTGAGGTACAGGGACGGTCAGCCCCAGCATTTT.

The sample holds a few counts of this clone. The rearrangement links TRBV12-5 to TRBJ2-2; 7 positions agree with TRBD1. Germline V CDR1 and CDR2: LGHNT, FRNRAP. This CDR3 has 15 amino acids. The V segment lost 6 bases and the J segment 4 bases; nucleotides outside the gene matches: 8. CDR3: CASGRSTGPTGELFF. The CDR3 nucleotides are TGTGCTAGTGGACGGTCGACAGGGCCCACCGGGGAGCTGTTTTTT.

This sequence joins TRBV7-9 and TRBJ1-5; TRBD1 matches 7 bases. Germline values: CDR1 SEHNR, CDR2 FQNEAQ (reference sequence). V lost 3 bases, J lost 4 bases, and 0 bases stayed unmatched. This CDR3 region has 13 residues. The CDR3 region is CASSFRGNQPQHF. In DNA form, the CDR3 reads TGTGCCAGCAGCTTCAGGGGGAATCAGCCCCAGCATTTT. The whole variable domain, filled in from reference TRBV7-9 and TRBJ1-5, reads DTGVSQNPRHKITKRGQNVTFRCDPISEHNRLYWYRQTLGQGPEFLTYFQNEAQLEKSRLLSDRFSAERPKGSFSTLEIQRTEQGDSAMYLCASSFRGNQPQHFGDGTRLSIL.